The clone carrying this T cell receptor (beta chain) came up many times. The antigen remains unidentified. This entry comes from a study of T-cell reconstitution after alpha-beta-depleted transplantation in children. TCRbeta library preparation incorporated unique molecular identifiers. TCRdb itself ran the PCR reads through MiXCR, one entry per CDR3 protein. The table has 450,000 to 600,000 distinct CDR3 sequences, about 10% seen once. Germline V gene data show CDR1 as LGHNA and CDR2 as YNFKEQ. With 0 bases clipped from V and 3 bases from J, the junction kept 2 bases outside the gene matches. The CDR3 runs 16 residues. Study findings and constraints: T-cell numbers and diversity one year post-transplant derived largely from freshly generated T cells.

Sample: PBMCs, taken before TCRalphabeta/CD19-depleted stem cell transplant. The receptor was isolated from a child aged 2 to 10 with inherited bone marrow failure, due to receive a stem cell transplant. The rearrangement uses TRBV4-2 and TRBJ2-1, with 10 bases lining up with TRBD2. The CDR3 nucleotides are TGTGCCAGCAGCCAAGAAAAGCGGGAGGGCTACAATGAGCAGTTCTTC. Its translation is CASSQEKREGYNEQFF.